The present T cell receptor beta chain was sequenced within a study of shared clonotypes between healthy human individuals. On the study more broadly: With ages of 18 to 49, the donors were a couple of women and a few men. CD8 memory received one plate per donor, CD8 naive two, CD4 memory three and CD4 naive three.

TCRdb's copy holds only in-frame clones and misses some; the assay was immunoSEQ multiplex PCR. Of 850,000 to 1,200,000 clones in the sample, about 75% are singletons; the top ten hold roughly 1.5%. CDR1 and CDR2 (germline): LGHNT, FRNRAP. V dropped 6 bases and J dropped 1; count of bases not matched to a gene: 4. This CDR3 has 14 residues. As regards this clone: Its antigen remains unknown.

Study-level findings and limits: Blood alone was sampled, and tissue repertoires likely differ. Depth was large, yet rarefaction showed that sorted-subset sequencing was incomplete.

Material: memory CD4+ T cells sorted from blood. Subset noted: CD45RA-negative fraction. The receptor comes from a man aged 18 to 29 in good health. The chain uses TRBV12-5 and TRBJ2-5; 8 bases are a match to TRBD2. The CDR3 DNA follows: TGTGCTAGTGGAACCGGGACTAGCCAAGAGACCCAGTACTTC. It encodes CASGTGTSQETQYF.